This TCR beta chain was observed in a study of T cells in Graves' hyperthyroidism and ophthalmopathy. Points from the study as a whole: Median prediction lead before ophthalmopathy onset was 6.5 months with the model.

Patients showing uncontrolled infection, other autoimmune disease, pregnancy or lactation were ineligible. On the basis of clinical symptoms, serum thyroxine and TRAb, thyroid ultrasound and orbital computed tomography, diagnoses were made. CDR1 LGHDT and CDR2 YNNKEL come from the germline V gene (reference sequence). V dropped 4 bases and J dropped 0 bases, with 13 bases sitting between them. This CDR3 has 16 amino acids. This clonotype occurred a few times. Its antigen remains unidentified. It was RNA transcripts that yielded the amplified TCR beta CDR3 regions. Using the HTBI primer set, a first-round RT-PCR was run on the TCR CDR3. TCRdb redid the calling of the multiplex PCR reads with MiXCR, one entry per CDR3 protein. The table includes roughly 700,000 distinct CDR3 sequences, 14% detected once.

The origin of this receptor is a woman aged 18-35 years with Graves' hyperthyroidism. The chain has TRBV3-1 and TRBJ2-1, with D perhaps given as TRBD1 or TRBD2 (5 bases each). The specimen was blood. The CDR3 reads CASSPPGAPSYNEQFF. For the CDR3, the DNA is TGTGCCAGCAGCCCCCCCGGGGCTCCCTCCTACAATGAGCAGTTCTTC.